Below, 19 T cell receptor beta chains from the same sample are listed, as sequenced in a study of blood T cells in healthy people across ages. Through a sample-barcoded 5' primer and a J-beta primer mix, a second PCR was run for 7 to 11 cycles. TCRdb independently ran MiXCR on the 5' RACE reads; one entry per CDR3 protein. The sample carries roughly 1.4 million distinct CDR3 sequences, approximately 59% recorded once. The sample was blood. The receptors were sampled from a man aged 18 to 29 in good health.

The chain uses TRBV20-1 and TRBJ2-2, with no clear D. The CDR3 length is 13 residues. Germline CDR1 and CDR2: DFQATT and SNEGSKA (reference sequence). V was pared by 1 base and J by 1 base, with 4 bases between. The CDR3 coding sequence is TGCAGTGCTAGAGCTAGGAACACCGGGGAGCTGTTTTTT. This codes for CSARARNTGELFF.

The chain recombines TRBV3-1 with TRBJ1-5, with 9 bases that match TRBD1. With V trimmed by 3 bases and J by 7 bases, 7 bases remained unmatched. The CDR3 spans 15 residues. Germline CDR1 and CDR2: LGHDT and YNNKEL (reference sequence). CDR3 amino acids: CASSQGQGRGQPQHF. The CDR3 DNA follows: TGTGCCAGCAGCCAGGGACAGGGTAGAGGACAGCCCCAGCATTTT.

The CDR3 region has the DNA TGTGCCAGTAGTCTTACGGGCCCACAGTTCTTC. This codes for CASSLTGPQFF. The chain recombines TRBV19 with TRBJ2-1; D call uncertain. The V gene lost 5 bases and the J gene lost 13 bases, with 12 bases spanning the gap. The CDR3 has 11 residues. Germline CDR1 reads LNHDA; CDR2 reads SQIVND (reference sequence).

CDR3 in DNA: TGTGCTAGTGGTTTGGTAAGGGCAGGGTACTACACCTTC. It codes for CASGLVRAGYYTF. The genes are TRBV12-5 and TRBJ1-2; tentative D call: TRBD1 (5 bases). Between the trimmed V and J ends, which lost 0 bases and 10 bases, there was a span of 12 bases. Germline V gene lookup returns CDR1 LGHNT and CDR2 FRNRAP. The CDR3 is 13 residues long.

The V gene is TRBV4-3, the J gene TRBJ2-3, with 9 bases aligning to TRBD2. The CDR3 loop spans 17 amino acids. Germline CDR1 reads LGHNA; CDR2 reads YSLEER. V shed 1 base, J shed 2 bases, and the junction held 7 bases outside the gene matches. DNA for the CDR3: TGCGCCAGCAGCCAAGGGATAGCGGGGGACTCCACAGATACGCAGTATTTT. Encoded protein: CASSQGIAGDSTDTQYF.

The CDR3 sequence: CASSLGTSVLETQYF. The CDR3 coding sequence is TGTGCCAGCAGCTTAGGGACTAGCGTCCTCGAGACCCAGTACTTC. The J gene is TRBJ2-5, the V gene TRBV11-2; TRBD2 matches at 9 bases. V shed 1 base, J shed 5 bases, and the junction held 5 bases outside the gene matches. The CDR3 is 15 residues long. From germline, CDR1 is SGHAT and CDR2 FQNNGV.

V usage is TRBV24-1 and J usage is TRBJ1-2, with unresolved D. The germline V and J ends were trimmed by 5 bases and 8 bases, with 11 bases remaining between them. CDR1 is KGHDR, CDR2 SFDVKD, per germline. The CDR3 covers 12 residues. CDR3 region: CATSGKGLGYTF. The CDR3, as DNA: TGTGCCACCAGTGGTAAAGGCCTGGGCTACACCTTC.

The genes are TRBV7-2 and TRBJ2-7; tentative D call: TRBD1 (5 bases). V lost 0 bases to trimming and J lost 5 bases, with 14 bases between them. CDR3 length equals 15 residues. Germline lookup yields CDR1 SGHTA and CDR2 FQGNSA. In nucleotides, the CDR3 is TGTGCCAGCAGCTTAGCGGCGCAGGGTAACCACGAGCAGTACTTC. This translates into CASSLAAQGNHEQYF.

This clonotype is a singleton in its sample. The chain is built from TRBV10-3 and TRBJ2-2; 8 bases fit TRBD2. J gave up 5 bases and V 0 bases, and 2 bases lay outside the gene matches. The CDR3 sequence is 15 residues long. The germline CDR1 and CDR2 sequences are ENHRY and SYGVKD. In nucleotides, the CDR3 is TGTGCCATCAGTGAGTCCGGCGGGAGGACCGGGGAGCTGTTTTTT. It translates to CAISESGGRTGELFF.

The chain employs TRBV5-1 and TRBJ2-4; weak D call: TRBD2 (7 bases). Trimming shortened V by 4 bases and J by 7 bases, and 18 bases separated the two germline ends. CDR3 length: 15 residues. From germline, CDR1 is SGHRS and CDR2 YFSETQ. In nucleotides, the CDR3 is TGCGCCAGCAGCATCCAACGGGGGGCGGGTAACATTCAGTACTTC. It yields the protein CASSIQRGAGNIQYF.

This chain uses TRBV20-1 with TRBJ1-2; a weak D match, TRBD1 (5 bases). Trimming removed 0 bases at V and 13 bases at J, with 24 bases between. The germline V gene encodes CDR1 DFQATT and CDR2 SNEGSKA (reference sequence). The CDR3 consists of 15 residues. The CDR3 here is CSARDGLSSRDRGTF. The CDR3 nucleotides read TGCAGTGCTAGAGATGGACTCTCCAGTCGCGATAGGGGCACCTTC.

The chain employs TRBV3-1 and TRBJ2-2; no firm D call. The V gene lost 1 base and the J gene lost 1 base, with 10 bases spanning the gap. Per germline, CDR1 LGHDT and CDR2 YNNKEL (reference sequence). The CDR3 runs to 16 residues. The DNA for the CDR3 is TGTGCCAGCAGCCAAGGTATGCCCATGAACACCGGGGAGCTGTTTTTT. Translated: CASSQGMPMNTGELFF. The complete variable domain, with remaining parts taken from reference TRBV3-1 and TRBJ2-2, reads DTAVSQTPKYLVTQMGNDKSIKCEQNLGHDTMYWYKQDSKKFLKIMFSYNNKELIINETVPNRFSPKSPDKAHLNLHINSLELGDSAVYFCASSQGMPMNTGELFFGEGSRLTVL.

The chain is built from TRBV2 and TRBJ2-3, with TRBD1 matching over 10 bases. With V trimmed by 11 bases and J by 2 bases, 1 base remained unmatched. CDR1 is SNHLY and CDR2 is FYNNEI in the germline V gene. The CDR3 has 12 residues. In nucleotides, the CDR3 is TGTGCCGGGACAGGGGACACAGATACGCAGTATTTT. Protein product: CAGTGDTDTQYF.

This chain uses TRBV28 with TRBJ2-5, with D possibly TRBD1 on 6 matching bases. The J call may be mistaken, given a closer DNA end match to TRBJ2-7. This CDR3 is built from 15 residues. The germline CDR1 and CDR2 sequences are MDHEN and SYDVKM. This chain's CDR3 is CASTALPGAPYEQYF. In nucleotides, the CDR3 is TGTGCCAGCACCGCGCTCCCAGGGGCCCCCTACGAGCAGTACTTC.

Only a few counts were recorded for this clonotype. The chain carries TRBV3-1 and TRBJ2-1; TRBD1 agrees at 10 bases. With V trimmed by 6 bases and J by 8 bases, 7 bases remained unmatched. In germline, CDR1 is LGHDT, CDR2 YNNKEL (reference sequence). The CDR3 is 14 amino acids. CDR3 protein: CASSPGTGADEQFF. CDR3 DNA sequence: TGTGCCAGCAGTCCCGGGACAGGGGCCGATGAGCAGTTCTTC.

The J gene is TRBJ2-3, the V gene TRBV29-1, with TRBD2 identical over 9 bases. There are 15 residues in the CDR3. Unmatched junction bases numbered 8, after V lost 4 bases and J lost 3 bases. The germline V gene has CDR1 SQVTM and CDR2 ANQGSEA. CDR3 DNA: TGCAGCGTTGTATTAGGGCGGGAGGGAACAGATACGCAGTATTTT. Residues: CSVVLGREGTDTQYF.

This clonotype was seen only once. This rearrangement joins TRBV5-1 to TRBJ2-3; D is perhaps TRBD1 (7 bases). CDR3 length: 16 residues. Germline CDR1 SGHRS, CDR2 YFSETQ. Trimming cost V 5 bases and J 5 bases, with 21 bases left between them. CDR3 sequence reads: CASSLAGPGGLDTQYF. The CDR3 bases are TGCGCCAGCAGTCTCGCGGGACCAGGGGGTTTAGATACGCAGTATTTT.

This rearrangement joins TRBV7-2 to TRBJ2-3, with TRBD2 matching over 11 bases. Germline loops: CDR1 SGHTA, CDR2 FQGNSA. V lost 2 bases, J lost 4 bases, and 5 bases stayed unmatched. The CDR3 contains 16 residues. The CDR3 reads CASSLLAGGASDTQYF. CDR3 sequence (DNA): TGTGCCAGCAGCTTATTAGCGGGAGGGGCGTCAGATACGCAGTATTTT.

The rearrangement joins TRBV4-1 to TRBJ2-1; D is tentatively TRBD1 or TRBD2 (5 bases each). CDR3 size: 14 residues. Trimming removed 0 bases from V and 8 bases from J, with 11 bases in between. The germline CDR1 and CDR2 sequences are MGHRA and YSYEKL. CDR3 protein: CASSQELGVYEQFF. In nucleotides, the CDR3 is TGCGCCAGCAGCCAAGAACTAGGGGTATATGAGCAGTTCTTC.